Each of the 8 T cell receptor beta chains below was sequenced from the same sample in a study of prognosis after radiotherapy for stage I lung cancer. Using two-round multiplex PCR, the authors amplified TCR beta CDR3 from genomic DNA. Each TRBV and TRBJ gene had its own primer in the first PCR round. Using its own MiXCR run on the multiplex PCR reads, TCRdb lists one record per CDR3 protein. Of more than 25,000 distinct CDR3 sequences in the sample, 25% to 40% were seen once. Here the sequenced sample was PBMCs, taken before or after stereotactic body radiation therapy (not recorded which). These receptor sequences come from a donor aged 50 or older with non-small cell lung cancer.

This clonotype was recorded many times. V and J are TRBV20-1 and TRBJ2-5; TRBD1 aligns across 7 bases. The CDR3 is 13 amino acids. J lost 5 bases, V lost 6 bases, and 9 bases had no gene match. CDR1 and CDR2 from the germline V gene are DFQATT and SNEGSKA (reference sequence). The CDR3 DNA is TGCAGTGCACCCCCAAGGGGACAGGAGACCCAGTACTTC. It yields the protein CSAPPRGQETQYF.

This clonotype was seen once. A much larger clone is a single base away; this may be a read error. Since no conserved phenylalanine or tryptophan closes the CDR3, a read error is the likely cause. The chain joins TRBV6-1 to TRBJ2-1, with D hard to call. Trimming stripped 4 bases from V and 5 bases from J, with 12 bases between. The CDR3 contains 14 residues. Germline loops: CDR1 MNHNS, CDR2 SASEGT. Here the CDR3 DNA reads TGTGCCAGCAGTGTTGCGAAGAGAAACAATGAGCAGTTCTTG. Translated: CASSVAKRNNEQFL.

With respect to this clonotype: This may stem from a read error, because a much larger clone lies one nucleotide away. The genes are TRBV2 and TRBJ2-7; 7 nucleotides line up with TRBD1. From germline, CDR1 is SNHLY and CDR2 FYNNEI. V shed 6 bases and J 8 bases; nucleotides not matched to a gene: 13. The CDR3 totals 14 residues. CDR3 sequence: CASRLDRVGDKQYF. CDR3 nucleotides: TGTGCCAGCAGACTCGACAGGGTTGGCGACAAGCAGTACTTC.

Details on this clonotype: The likely explanation is a read error, given a far larger clone one base away. This chain uses TRBV6-4 with TRBJ1-1; perhaps TRBD1 as D (6 bases). Trimming pared 5 bases from V and 0 bases from J, leaving 13 bases between. The CDR3 has 15 residues. Germline V gives CDR1 MRHNA, CDR2 SNTAGT. CDR3 sequence (DNA): TGTGCCAGCAGTTGTGGGGGCTCAATGAACACTGAAGCTTTCTTT. Its translation: CASSCGGSMNTEAFF.

This clonotype was observed a few times. It may be a read error: a sequence one base away is much more abundant. The genes are TRBV9 and TRBJ2-3; D is ambiguous. Germline values: CDR1 SGDLS, CDR2 YYNGEE. CDR3 length equals 14 residues. Trimming removed 3 bases at V and 2 bases at J, with 10 bases between. CDR3 region: CASSASWITDTQYF. Here the CDR3 DNA reads TGTGCCAGCAGCGCCAGCTGGATCACAGATACGCAGTATTTT.

Ten or more counts support this clonotype. A much larger clone lies one base from this, so it may be a read error. The chain is built from TRBV9 and TRBJ2-2, with 8 bases fitting TRBD2. The CDR3 extends over 16 amino acids. The junction had 12 bases not matched to a gene; V was cut back by 4 bases and J by 7 bases. Germline V gives CDR1 SGDLS, CDR2 YYNGEE. CDR3 in amino acids: CASSPNAGRAIGELFF. DNA of the CDR3: TGTGCCAGCAGCCCCAACGCCGGGAGGGCCATCGGGGAGCTGTTTTTT. The full variable domain, in which reference TRBV9 and TRBJ2-2 provide the parts outside the CDR3, is DSGVTQTPKHLITATGQRVTLRCSPRSGDLSVYWYQQSLDQGLQFLIQYYNGEERAKGNILERFSAQQFPDLHSELNLSSLELGDSALYFCASSPNAGRAIGELFFGEGSRLTVL.

This clonotype was detected many times. V usage is TRBV3-1 and J usage is TRBJ2-7; D perhaps matches TRBD2 (5 bases). The CDR3 extends over 15 amino acids. Germline assignment: CDR1 LGHDT and CDR2 YNNKEL (reference sequence). The V gene lost 3 bases and the J gene lost 6 bases, with 18 bases spanning the gap. The CDR3 loop is CASSHLGGLASEQYF. The CDR3 DNA reads TGTGCCAGCAGCCACCTGGGCGGGCTAGCCTCCGAGCAGTACTTC.

There are many counts of this clonotype. One end of the junction varies from germline; a read error may be responsible. The chain links TRBV2 to TRBJ2-1; TRBD1 aligns across 9 bases. CDR3 size: 15 residues. Germline CDR1 is SNHLY and CDR2 is FYNNEI. The CDR3 DNA reads TGTGCCAGCAGCCCAGGACAGGGGTGGGAATACGGGCAGTCCTTC. Translation gives CASSPGQGWEYGQSF.